The entry below describes one T cell receptor (beta chain). Its antigen is undetermined. This specimen comes from a study of graft-versus-host responses after intestinal transplantation. About the study: Once they had received anti-thymocyte globulin induction, all recipients took tacrolimus and steroids for approximately three years. General study findings and limits: Early post-transplant falls in HvG clones accompanied the peak levels of circulating GvH clones. Analysis identified GvH clones in recipient marrow, with some appearing first in ileum or blood. When patients had graft-donor T cell macrochimerism, their allografts held high graft-versus-host to host-versus-graft clonal ratios.

Trimming cost V 3 bases and J 2 bases, with 5 bases left between them. CDR1 is SNHLY and CDR2 is FYNNEI in the germline V gene. CDR3 length: 12 residues. Assay used: immunoSEQ multiplex PCR; TCRdb lists only in-frame clones, some missing. The sample lists 100,000 to 120,000 clones, about 94% occurring once. The chain has TRBV2 and TRBJ2-7; D unresolved. The material was unstimulated CD8+ T cells sorted from spleen or lymph node cells, obtained before intestinal transplant. This clonotype was obtained from a human donor who received an intestinal transplant. CDR3 residues: CASSEGPYEQYF. As DNA, the CDR3 is TGTGCCAGCAGTGAGGGCCCCTACGAGCAGTACTTC.